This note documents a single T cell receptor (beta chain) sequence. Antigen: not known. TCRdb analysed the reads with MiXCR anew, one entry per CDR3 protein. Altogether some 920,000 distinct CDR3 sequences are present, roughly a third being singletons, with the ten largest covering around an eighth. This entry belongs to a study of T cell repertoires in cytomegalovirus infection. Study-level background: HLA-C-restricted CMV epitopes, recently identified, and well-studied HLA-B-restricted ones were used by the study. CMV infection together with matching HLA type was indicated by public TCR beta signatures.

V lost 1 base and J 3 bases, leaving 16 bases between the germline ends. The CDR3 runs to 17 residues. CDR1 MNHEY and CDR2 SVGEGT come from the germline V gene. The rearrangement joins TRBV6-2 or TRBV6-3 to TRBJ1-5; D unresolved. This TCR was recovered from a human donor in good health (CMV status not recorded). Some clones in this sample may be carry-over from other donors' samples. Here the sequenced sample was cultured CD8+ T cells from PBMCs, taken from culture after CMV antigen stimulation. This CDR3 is CASSYLSRFGLNQPQHF. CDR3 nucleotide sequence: TGTGCCAGCAGTTACTTATCCAGGTTCGGCCTCAATCAGCCCCAGCATTTT.